This note documents a single T cell receptor beta chain sequence. This sample is part of a study of cytomegalovirus exposure and HLA in healthy donors. Whole-study context: Assignment to the Caucasian-associated ancestry cluster applied to approximately 80% of the approximately 400 genotyped donors.

Amplification used 60 Vbeta primers and 13 Jbeta primers. Libraries were prepared by immunoSEQ multiplex PCR; TCRdb keeps only in-frame clonotypes and omits some of them. The sample table sets out about 130,000 clones. There are 13 residues in the CDR3. Germline-derived CDR1 and CDR2 are SGHRS and YFSETQ. V lost 9 bases, J lost 6 bases, and 19 bases lay in between. The sample was PBMCs. The receptor was isolated from a man aged 18 to 29 in good health and CMV-seronegative. The V and J genes are TRBV5-1 and TRBJ2-7; D may be TRBD1 (6 bases). In nucleotides, the CDR3 is TGCGCCACTACCGGACAGCAAAGAGGCGAGCAGTACTTC. Amino acid sequence: CATTGQQRGEQYF.